The 8 T cell receptor beta chains below all came from one sample that was sequenced in a study of OX40 agonist ivuxolimab in advanced cancers. Libraries were prepared by immunoSEQ multiplex PCR; TCRdb keeps only in-frame clonotypes and omits some of them. The sample includes tens of thousands of clones, approximately 79% of them seen just once. The sample in question was CD4+ or CD8+ T cells sorted from blood, obtained in a trial of the OX40 agonist ivuxolimab. The origin of the receptors is an adult with an advanced solid tumor such as melanoma, head and neck, liver or kidney cancer.

V usage is TRBV11-2 and J usage is TRBJ1-2; TRBD1 agrees at 7 bases. The CDR3 is 15 residues long. CDR1 and CDR2 from the germline V gene are SGHAT and FQNNGV. Trimming took 2 bases from V and 2 from J; bases not matched to a gene: 5. The CDR3 loop reads CASSLMRQGNYGYTF. The DNA of the CDR3 is TGTGCCAGCAGCTTAATGAGACAGGGAAACTATGGCTACACCTTC. Full variable domain (missing parts from reference TRBV11-2 and TRBJ1-2): EAGVAQSPRYKIIEKRQSVAFWCNPISGHATLYWYQQILGQGPKLLIQFQNNGVVDDSQLPKDRFSAERLKGVDSTLKIQPAKLEDSAVYLCASSLMRQGNYGYTFGSGTRLTVV.

CDR3 DNA sequence: TGCGCCAGCGGCTACAGACAGGGTGCGAGATACGAGCAGTACTTC. Residues: CASGYRQGARYEQYF. This chain joins TRBV5-1 and TRBJ2-7; 7 nucleotides line up with TRBD1. V dropped 7 bases and J dropped 4; count of bases not matched to a gene: 14. The germline CDR1 and CDR2 sequences are SGHRS and YFSETQ. CDR3 size: 15 residues.

In regard to this clone: Within the sample, other DNA sequences also encode this same CDR3. The chain employs TRBV18 and TRBJ1-5; D uncertain. This CDR3 has 13 amino acids. V was shortened by 2 bases and J by 0 bases, with 2 bases between the two germline ends. Germline values: CDR1 KGHSH, CDR2 LQKENI. In nucleotides, the CDR3 is TGTGCCAGCTCACCAGGTAGCAATCAGCCCCAGCATTTT. This sequence encodes CASSPGSNQPQHF.

The J gene is TRBJ2-3, the V gene TRBV9; D is perhaps TRBD1 or TRBD2 (6 bases each). Germline V lookup: CDR1 SGDLS, CDR2 YYNGEE. V dropped 0 bases and J dropped 0 bases, with 11 bases sitting between them. This CDR3 has 16 residues. CDR3 sequence reads: CASSVGHGGSTDTQYF. Written as DNA, the CDR3 is TGTGCCAGCAGCGTAGGGCACGGGGGCAGCACAGATACGCAGTATTTT.

The chain has TRBV7-9 and TRBJ1-2, with a possible D match to TRBD1 (6 bases). V lost 4 bases and J lost 5, with 11 bases in between. Germline CDR1 and CDR2: SEHNR and FQNEAQ (reference sequence). This CDR3 has 13 residues. DNA for the CDR3: TGTGCCAGCAGCTGGGGGGCCAATTATGGCTACACCTTC. Residues: CASSWGANYGYTF. The full variable domain, its missing parts supplied by reference TRBV7-9 and TRBJ1-2, is DTGVSQNPRHKITKRGQNVTFRCDPISEHNRLYWYRQTLGQGPEFLTYFQNEAQLEKSRLLSDRFSAERPKGSFSTLEIQRTEQGDSAMYLCASSWGANYGYTFGSGTRLTVV.

J is TRBJ2-1 and V is TRBV30; 13 bases are a match to TRBD2. The V gene's germline CDR1 is GTSNPN and CDR2 SVGIG (reference sequence). The CDR3 extends over 15 amino acids. The J segment lost 5 bases and the V segment lost 1 base, leaving 2 bases of the junction unmatched. The CDR3 here is CAWSAGTSGDNEQFF. DNA for the CDR3: TGTGCCTGGAGTGCCGGGACTAGCGGGGACAATGAGCAGTTCTTC.

About this clone itself: One end of the junction is discordant with germline, which a read error may explain. This chain connects TRBV5-1 to TRBJ1-1, with D perhaps matching TRBD1 (5 bases). This CDR3 comprises 12 residues. Germline CDR1 and CDR2: SGHRS and YFSETQ. In DNA form, the CDR3 reads TGCGCCAGCAGCCTTGGGGGGGAAAGCTTAGTCTTT. Translating gives CASSLGGESLVF.

The genes are TRBV4-3 and TRBJ1-4, with D unclear. Trimming removed 6 bases from V and 4 bases from J, with 6 bases in between. This CDR3 has 12 residues. The germline gives CDR1 LGHNA, CDR2 YSLEER. Here the CDR3 DNA reads TGCGCCAGCAGGGCCTTTAATGAAAAACTGTTTTTT. Translated: CASRAFNEKLFF.